A selection of T cell receptor beta chains follows, all from one sample in a study of monozygotic twins with inflammatory bowel disease. TCRdb reanalyzed the 5' RACE reads and collapses them to one entry per CDR3 protein, without DNA. Across 300,000 to 400,000 distinct CDR3 sequences, the top ten clones capture 2% to 2.5% of the sample. Sequencing input: blood. The source is a human donor with ulcerative colitis or Crohn's disease, or a healthy co-twin of an affected twin (not recorded which). Each CDR3 is given with its conserved first and last residue. Fields, in order: V gene, CDR3 length, J gene, CDR3 protein.

>TRBV5-4|16|TRBJ1-5
CASSLGFWERVQPQHF
>TRBV20-1|16|TRBJ2-2
CSARSIDRAGTGELFF
>TRBV20-1|14|TRBJ2-4
CSARPGLAKNIQYF
>TRBV2|16|TRBJ2-1
CASTRGLAASYNEQFF
>TRBV5-1|15|TRBJ2-1
CASSYLTSSYNEQFF
>TRBV20-1|19|TRBJ2-5
CSARDAAVQGGIGSGTQYF
>TRBV7-6|16|TRBJ2-7
CASSPLTAGQGYEQYF
>TRBV7-2|17|TRBJ2-1
CASSLEARQGWGNEQFF
>TRBV10-3|11|TRBJ2-3
CANSVSDTQYF
>TRBV25-1|15|TRBJ2-3
CASSDLRESTDTQYF
>TRBV19|17|TRBJ2-6
CASSQAPSDSGANVLTF
>TRBV20-1|12|TRBJ2-2
CSAMPGPGELFF